The 2 T cell receptor beta chains below all came from one sample that was sequenced in a study of shared clonotypes between healthy human individuals (dated by TCRdb to 2018 to 2020). To prepare the library, the immunoSEQ multiplex PCR assay was applied. Imported from immuneACCESS, the table was reduced by TCRdb to in-frame sequences with V and J called. These copies leave out some clones; in studies compared against another copy, an unresolved V gene accounts for under half, and the cause of the remainder is not known. This sample gives more than 2,000,000 clones in total; approximately 93% of them show up just once. The ten top clones hold about 0.39% of the sample. The sample consisted of naive CD4+ T cells from PBMCs. The cell subset or site label, read with the paper, signifies: CD45RA+ positively selected. These TCRs come from a man aged 18 to 29 in good health. Some clones in this sample may be carry-over from other donors' samples.

The gene calls are TRBV2 and TRBJ1-1; D unclear. V dropped 7 bases and J dropped 1 base, with 7 bases sitting between them. This CDR3 contains 12 residues. Germline CDR1 reads SNHLY; CDR2 reads FYNNEI. The CDR3: CASKQPNTEAFF. In nucleotides, the CDR3 is TGTGCCAGCAAACAGCCGAACACTGAAGCTTTCTTT.

V usage is TRBV18 and J usage is TRBJ1-1, with a possible D match to TRBD1 (6 bases). Germline assignment: CDR1 KGHSH and CDR2 LQKENI. This CDR3 has 12 residues. V lost 6 bases and J lost 7, with 12 bases in between. CDR3 coding DNA: TGTGCCAGCTCGCCCGGGACAAATGAAGCTTTCTTT. It encodes CASSPGTNEAFF. Looking up the rest from reference TRBV18 and TRBJ1-1 gives the full variable domain: NAGVMQNPRHLVRRRGQEARLRCSPMKGHSHVYWYRQLPEEGLKFMVYLQKENIIDESGMPKERFSAEFPKEGPSILRIQQVVRGDSAAYFCASSPGTNEAFFGQGTRLTVV.